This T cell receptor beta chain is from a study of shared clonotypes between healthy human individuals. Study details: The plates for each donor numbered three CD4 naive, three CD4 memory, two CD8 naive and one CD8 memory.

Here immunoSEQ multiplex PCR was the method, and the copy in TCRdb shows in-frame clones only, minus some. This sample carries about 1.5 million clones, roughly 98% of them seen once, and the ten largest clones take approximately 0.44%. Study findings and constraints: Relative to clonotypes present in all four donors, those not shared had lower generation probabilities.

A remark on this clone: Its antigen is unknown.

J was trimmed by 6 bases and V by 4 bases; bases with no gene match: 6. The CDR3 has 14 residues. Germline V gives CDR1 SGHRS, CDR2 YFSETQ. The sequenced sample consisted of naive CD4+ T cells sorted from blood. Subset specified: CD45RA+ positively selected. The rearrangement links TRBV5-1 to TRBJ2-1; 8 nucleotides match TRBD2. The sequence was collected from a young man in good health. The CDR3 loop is CASSPRTSLNEQFF. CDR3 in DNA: TGCGCCAGCAGCCCGCGGACTAGCCTCAATGAGCAGTTCTTC.